The rows below give T cell receptor beta chains drawn from one sample of a study of blood T cell repertoires in COVID-19. TCRdb keeps only in-frame clones here, not all; method: immunoSEQ multiplex PCR. The sample lists approximately 300,000 clones, approximately 90% occurring once. The material sequenced was PBMCs or T cells enriched from blood (not recorded which). Receptor source: a woman aged 25 to 39 who had recovered from COVID-19. Both conserved end residues are part of each CDR3. D genes are given only for firm matches. Some rows have no size entry. The others give once, few or many, or a class for an expanded clone.

cdr3_length: 13; j_call: TRBJ1-3; clone_size: .; d_call: .; v_call: TRBV5-5; cdr3_aa: CASSFQGRNTIYF; cdr3_nt: TGTGCCAGCAGCTTCCAGGGCCGAAACACCATATATTTT
cdr3_length: 11; j_call: TRBJ1-1; clone_size: .; d_call: .; v_call: TRBV7-8; cdr3_aa: CAAGRGTEAFF; cdr3_nt: TGTGCCGCGGGGCGGGGCACTGAAGCTTTCTTT
cdr3_length: 14; j_call: TRBJ2-5; clone_size: .; d_call: .; v_call: TRBV7-2; cdr3_aa: CASSYGGRGETQYF; cdr3_nt: TGTGCCAGCAGCTACGGAGGCAGAGGGGAGACCCAGTACTTC
cdr3_length: 14; j_call: TRBJ1-4; clone_size: .; d_call: .; v_call: TRBV25-1; cdr3_aa: CASSEQGLSEKLFF; cdr3_nt: TGTGCCAGCAGTGAACAGGGTCTAAGTGAAAAACTGTTTTTT
cdr3_length: 15; j_call: TRBJ1-1; clone_size: once; d_call: TRBD1; v_call: TRBV10-2; cdr3_aa: CASSEFGQGNTEAFF; cdr3_nt: TGCGCCAGCAGTGAATTCGGACAGGGGAACACTGAAGCTTTCTTT
cdr3_length: 15; j_call: TRBJ1-2; clone_size: .; d_call: TRBD1; v_call: TRBV30; cdr3_aa: CAWLTWDRDNYGYTF; cdr3_nt: TGTGCCTGGTTGACCTGGGACAGAGATAACTATGGCTACACCTTC
cdr3_length: 18; j_call: TRBJ1-5; clone_size: .; d_call: TRBD1; v_call: TRBV6-2/TRBV6-3; cdr3_aa: CASSYSGRGVYSNQPQHF; cdr3_nt: TGTGCCAGCAGTTACTCGGGCAGGGGGGTTTATAGCAATCAGCCCCAGCATTTT
cdr3_length: 13; j_call: TRBJ1-5; clone_size: few; d_call: .; v_call: TRBV12-3/TRBV12-4; cdr3_aa: CASSFGGNQPQHF; cdr3_nt: TGTGCCAGCAGTTTCGGAGGTAATCAGCCCCAGCATTTT
cdr3_length: 15; j_call: TRBJ1-3; clone_size: .; d_call: .; v_call: TRBV14; cdr3_aa: CASSQGRLSGNTIYF; cdr3_nt: TGTGCCAGCAGCCAGGGTAGACTCTCTGGAAACACCATATATTTT
cdr3_length: 15; j_call: TRBJ1-4; clone_size: .; d_call: .; v_call: TRBV21-1; cdr3_aa: CASSKDGVANEKLFF; cdr3_nt: TGTGCCAGCAGCAAAGACGGGGTCGCTAATGAAAAACTGTTTTTT
cdr3_length: 14; j_call: TRBJ1-1; clone_size: once; d_call: .; v_call: TRBV7-2; cdr3_aa: CASSLGPGETEAFF; cdr3_nt: TGTGCCAGCAGCTTAGGCCCAGGGGAGACTGAAGCTTTCTTT
cdr3_length: 15; j_call: TRBJ2-5; clone_size: .; d_call: .; v_call: TRBV2; cdr3_aa: CASSETRGQAETQYF; cdr3_nt: TGTGCCAGCAGTGAAACACGGGGTCAAGCAGAGACCCAGTACTTC
cdr3_length: 12; j_call: TRBJ1-2; clone_size: .; d_call: .; v_call: TRBV6-6; cdr3_aa: CASSPGNYGYTF; cdr3_nt: TGTGCCAGCAGTCCGGGGAACTATGGCTACACCTTC
cdr3_length: 21; j_call: TRBJ1-1; clone_size: .; d_call: TRBD1; v_call: TRBV6-2/TRBV6-3; cdr3_aa: CASSYQGQGVELWPLNTEAFF; cdr3_nt: TGTGCCAGCAGTTACCAAGGACAGGGGGTTGAGTTATGGCCCCTGAACACTGAAGCTTTCTTT
cdr3_length: 14; j_call: TRBJ2-7; clone_size: .; d_call: TRBD2; v_call: TRBV3-1/TRBV3-2; cdr3_aa: CASSQVRGAYEQYF; cdr3_nt: TGTGCCAGCAGCCAAGTGCGGGGGGCATACGAGCAGTACTTC
cdr3_length: 15; j_call: TRBJ2-5; clone_size: .; d_call: TRBD2; v_call: TRBV5-1; cdr3_aa: CASSLRSGGGETQYF; cdr3_nt: TGCGCCAGCAGCTTGCGGTCCGGGGGAGGGGAGACCCAGTACTTC
cdr3_length: 14; j_call: TRBJ2-5; clone_size: .; d_call: TRBD1; v_call: TRBV5-6; cdr3_aa: CASSLTGMRETQYF; cdr3_nt: TGTGCCAGCAGCCTGACAGGGATGCGGGAGACCCAGTACTTC
cdr3_length: 15; j_call: TRBJ1-5; clone_size: .; d_call: .; v_call: TRBV2; cdr3_aa: CASTGSSHSNQPQHF; cdr3_nt: TGTGCCAGCACCGGGTCCTCCCATAGCAATCAGCCCCAGCATTTT
cdr3_length: 15; j_call: TRBJ2-3; clone_size: once; d_call: TRBD1; v_call: TRBV9; cdr3_aa: CASSVVGQGIDTQYF; cdr3_nt: TGTGCCAGCAGCGTAGTCGGACAGGGGATAGATACGCAGTATTTT
cdr3_length: 13; j_call: TRBJ1-1; clone_size: .; d_call: .; v_call: TRBV18; cdr3_aa: CASSPIRGFEAFF; cdr3_nt: TGTGCCAGCTCACCCATTAGGGGATTTGAAGCTTTCTTT
cdr3_length: 14; j_call: TRBJ2-7; clone_size: .; d_call: TRBD1; v_call: TRBV7-2; cdr3_aa: CASSSRQGSYEQYF; cdr3_nt: TGTGCCAGCAGCTCCCGACAGGGCTCCTACGAGCAGTACTTC
cdr3_length: 15; j_call: TRBJ1-1; clone_size: .; d_call: TRBD1; v_call: TRBV15; cdr3_aa: CATSRDRGYNTEAFF; cdr3_nt: TGTGCCACCAGCAGGGACAGGGGATACAACACTGAAGCTTTCTTT
cdr3_length: 13; j_call: TRBJ1-2; clone_size: .; d_call: .; v_call: TRBV30; cdr3_aa: CAWSVSLSFGYTF; cdr3_nt: TGTGCCTGGAGTGTAAGCCTGTCGTTTGGCTACACCTTC
cdr3_length: 15; j_call: TRBJ2-2; clone_size: .; d_call: .; v_call: TRBV9; cdr3_aa: CASSGLRGSTGELFF; cdr3_nt: TGTGCCAGCAGCGGCTTGAGGGGGAGCACCGGGGAGCTGTTTTTT
cdr3_length: 16; j_call: TRBJ1-3; clone_size: .; d_call: TRBD1; v_call: TRBV18; cdr3_aa: CASSPGQAVVGNTIYF; cdr3_nt: TGTGCCAGCTCACCAGGACAGGCCGTTGTTGGAAACACCATATATTTT
cdr3_length: 15; j_call: TRBJ1-1; clone_size: once; d_call: .; v_call: TRBV5-4; cdr3_aa: CASSFGGFMNTEAFF; cdr3_nt: TGTGCCAGCAGCTTTGGCGGGTTCATGAACACTGAAGCTTTCTTT
cdr3_length: 16; j_call: TRBJ1-6; clone_size: .; d_call: TRBD1; v_call: TRBV7-9; cdr3_aa: CASSSRTGDGNSPLHF; cdr3_nt: TGTGCCAGCAGCTCCCGGACAGGGGATGGTAATTCACCCCTCCACTTT
cdr3_length: 14; j_call: TRBJ1-2; clone_size: .; d_call: .; v_call: TRBV14; cdr3_aa: CASSPWAENYGYTF; cdr3_nt: TGTGCCAGCAGCCCATGGGCAGAGAACTATGGCTACACCTTC
cdr3_length: 14; j_call: TRBJ1-1; clone_size: .; d_call: .; v_call: TRBV6-1; cdr3_aa: CASSEVGVLTEAFF; cdr3_nt: TGTGCCAGCAGTGAAGTAGGGGTGCTGACTGAAGCTTTCTTT
cdr3_length: 13; j_call: TRBJ1-3; clone_size: .; d_call: .; v_call: TRBV19; cdr3_aa: CASRTRAGNTIYF; cdr3_nt: TGTGCCAGTAGAACCAGGGCTGGAAACACCATATATTTT